One and the same sample provided the 10 T cell receptor beta chains below, sequenced in a study of cytomegalovirus exposure and HLA in healthy donors. Primers: 60 Vbeta forward and 13 Jbeta reverse. Sequencing used immunoSEQ multiplex PCR; TCRdb keeps in-frame clones, though not all of them. Among approximately 97,000 clones listed, 70% to 80% were seen once. Sequenced: PBMCs. Receptors were obtained from a male donor in good health and CMV-seropositive.

The chain is built from TRBV18 and TRBJ2-7; 10 bases are a match to TRBD1. Germline loops: CDR1 KGHSH, CDR2 LQKENI. V dropped 6 bases and J dropped 4; count of bases not matched to a gene: 3. This CDR3 is built from 13 residues. Here the CDR3 DNA reads TGTGCCAGCTCCCGGGACAGGGGTTACGAGCAGTACTTC. Amino acids: CASSRDRGYEQYF. Using reference TRBV18 and TRBJ2-7 for the parts outside the CDR3, the full variable domain is NAGVMQNPRHLVRRRGQEARLRCSPMKGHSHVYWYRQLPEEGLKFMVYLQKENIIDESGMPKERFSAEFPKEGPSILRIQQVVRGDSAAYFCASSRDRGYEQYFGPGTRLTVT.

The V and J genes are TRBV7-9 and TRBJ1-1; the D is unclear. Between the trimmed V and J ends, which lost 5 bases and 1 base, there was a span of 5 bases. The CDR3 totals 12 residues. From germline, CDR1 is SEHNR and CDR2 FQNEAQ (reference sequence). The CDR3: CASSHRNTEAFF. The CDR3 nucleotides read TGTGCCAGCAGCCACAGGAACACTGAAGCTTTCTTT.

The rearrangement links TRBV9 to TRBJ2-5, with TRBD2 identical over 8 bases. CDR3 length: 14 residues. Germline CDR1 reads SGDLS; CDR2 reads YYNGEE. With 4 bases clipped from V and 5 bases from J, the junction kept 7 bases outside the gene matches. CDR3 amino acids: CASSSLAAGETQYF. CDR3 coding DNA: TGTGCCAGCAGCTCACTAGCGGCAGGGGAGACCCAGTACTTC.

The V call is TRBV11-2, the J call TRBJ2-7; TRBD2 might be the D (6 bases). The CDR3 runs to 14 residues. Germline V lookup: CDR1 SGHAT, CDR2 FQNNGV. V lost 6 bases and J 0 bases, leaving 12 bases between the germline ends. The CDR3 reads CASSSGTHSYEQYF. In nucleotides, the CDR3 is TGTGCCAGCAGTTCCGGGACTCACTCCTACGAGCAGTACTTC.

The chain carries TRBV4-2 and TRBJ2-7, with TRBD2 matching 7 bases. This CDR3 comprises 16 residues. CDR1 is LGHNA and CDR2 is YNFKEQ in the germline V gene. J lost 1 base, V lost 0 bases, and 6 bases had no gene match. For the CDR3, the DNA is TGTGCCAGCAGCCAAGATAGGTTCGGGAGGTCCTACGAGCAGTACTTC. Amino acids: CASSQDRFGRSYEQYF.

The chain employs TRBV19 and TRBJ2-5; TRBD1 might be the D (6 bases). V was clipped by 8 bases and J by 1 base, with 14 bases between them. The CDR3 consists of 14 residues. CDR1 is LNHDA and CDR2 is SQIVND in the germline V gene (reference sequence). CDR3 bases: TGTGCCAGTGGGAATCGGGACACCCAAGAGACCCAGTACTTC. Translating gives CASGNRDTQETQYF.

The CDR3 region is CASSLDSRGSGANVLTF. The CDR3 bases are TGTGCCAGCAGCTTAGACTCGCGGGGCTCTGGGGCCAACGTCCTGACTTTC. The V call is TRBV11-3, the J call TRBJ2-6; D might be TRBD2 (6 bases). The CDR3 is 17 residues long. Germline V gene lookup returns CDR1 SGHNT and CDR2 YENEEA. V lost 0 bases and J 0 bases, leaving 9 bases between the germline ends.

A single count supports this clone. The chain employs TRBV5-6 and TRBJ1-1; the D gene is possibly TRBD1 (5 bases). Trimming stripped 10 bases from V and 1 base from J, with 20 bases between. Germline CDR1 is SGHDT and CDR2 is YYEEEE. This CDR3 spans 15 amino acids. The CDR3 DNA reads TGTGCCGCGGCGTCGGGGCCCGGGGGGAACACTGAAGCTTTCTTT. This codes for CAAASGPGGNTEAFF.

The rearrangement joins TRBV11-2 to TRBJ2-5; 13 positions match TRBD2. Germline assignment: CDR1 SGHAT and CDR2 FQNNGV. This CDR3 is built from 15 residues. Unmatched junction bases numbered 5, after V lost 5 bases and J lost 5 bases. The CDR3 sequence: CASSPGLAGPETQYF. The CDR3 coding sequence is TGTGCCAGCAGCCCGGGACTAGCGGGACCGGAGACCCAGTACTTC. Variable domain in full (rest from reference TRBV11-2 and TRBJ2-5): EAGVAQSPRYKIIEKRQSVAFWCNPISGHATLYWYQQILGQGPKLLIQFQNNGVVDDSQLPKDRFSAERLKGVDSTLKIQPAKLEDSAVYLCASSPGLAGPETQYFGPGTRLLVL.

V usage is TRBV28 and J usage is TRBJ2-1, with TRBD1 as a possible D gene (6 bases). The V end lost 5 bases, the J end lost 9 bases, and 20 bases lay between the germline ends. CDR3 length equals 15 residues. CDR1 is MDHEN, CDR2 SYDVKM, per germline. CDR3 protein: CASSPLDRLRGEQFF. Here the CDR3 DNA reads TGTGCCAGCAGTCCCCTCGACAGGCTAAGGGGTGAGCAGTTCTTC. Complete variable domain (other parts from reference TRBV28 and TRBJ2-1): DVKVTQSSRYLVKRTGEKVFLECVQDMDHENMFWYRQDPGLGLRLIYFSYDVKMKEKGDIPEGYSVSREKKERFSLILESASTNQTSMYLCASSPLDRLRGEQFFGPGTRLTVL.